Listed below are T cell receptor beta chains from one sample, sequenced in a study of blood T cell repertoires in COVID-19. Produced via immunoSEQ multiplex PCR; TCRdb's table is partial and in-frame only. Of 120,000 to 150,000 clones in the sample, roughly 87% were seen once. The specimen sequenced was PBMCs or T cells enriched from blood (not recorded which). These receptors originate from a woman aged 40 to 50 who had been exposed to COVID-19. Both conserved end residues are part of each CDR3.

v_gene: TRBV5-4; j_gene: TRBJ2-6; CDR3aa: CASTLAPGQLDSGANVLTF
v_gene: TRBV7-2; j_gene: TRBJ2-2; CDR3aa: CASSGGSGRTRDGELFF
v_gene: TRBV7-2; j_gene: TRBJ2-7; CDR3aa: CASSPRLAGGPREQYF
v_gene: TRBV18; j_gene: TRBJ1-1; CDR3aa: CASSPFSRGQGGVNTEAFF
v_gene: TRBV9; j_gene: TRBJ2-3; CDR3aa: CASSSTSGSSDTQYF
v_gene: TRBV2; j_gene: TRBJ1-5; CDR3aa: CASSSRGAGNQPQHF
v_gene: TRBV4-2; j_gene: TRBJ1-4; CDR3aa: CASSQLDVRGEKLFF
v_gene: TRBV15; j_gene: TRBJ1-6; CDR3aa: CATSRVLLANSPLHF
v_gene: TRBV12-3/TRBV12-4; j_gene: TRBJ1-1; CDR3aa: CASRPGQNTEAFF
v_gene: TRBV4-3; j_gene: TRBJ1-2; CDR3aa: CASSPRQGDGYTF